The T cell receptor beta chain described here comes from a study of beta chain features in type 1 diabetes. Reverse transcribing all isolated RNA meant expressed TCRB transcripts were sequenced. The assay was immunoSEQ multiplex PCR, and TCRdb's table has in-frame clones only and misses some. The profile shows under 150,000 clones, roughly a sixth of them singletons. The germline V gene has CDR1 KGHSH and CDR2 LQKENI. J lost 3 bases, V lost 3 bases, and 3 bases had no gene match. The CDR3 is made up of 14 amino acids. As to this clone: Its specificity is not known. Other DNA sequences within the sample encode an identical CDR3.

Whole-study findings and limits: In every one of the four CD4+ subsets, TCRB CDR3s were moderately but significantly shorter in Type 1 diabetes patients. Type 1 diabetes patients showed fewer insertions and more deletions at VDJ junctions.

The sequencing input was central memory CD4+ T cells from blood. J is TRBJ2-7 and V is TRBV18, with 9 bases lining up with TRBD1. The source is a man aged 18 to 30 with type 1 diabetes. DNA for the CDR3: TGTGCCAGCTCACCGGGGACAGGGAACTACGAGCAGTACTTC. It yields the protein CASSPGTGNYEQYF.